One sample yielded the 5 T cell receptor beta chains listed below, sequenced in a study of shared clonotypes between healthy human individuals. Assay used: immunoSEQ multiplex PCR; TCRdb lists only in-frame clones, some missing. The sample shows roughly 2.5 million clones, around nine tenths of them seen only once. What was sequenced was naive CD4+ T cells sorted from blood. Subset here: CD45RA+ positively selected. Source of these receptors: a man aged 18 to 29 in good health.

The genes are TRBV6-6 and TRBJ1-2; D is unclear. This CDR3 comprises 12 residues. CDR1 and CDR2 (germline): MNHNY, SVGAGI (reference sequence). V lost 5 bases and J lost 4, with 8 bases in between. The CDR3, as DNA: TGTGCCAGCAGTAACGCGCCCTATGGCTACACCTTC. Translating it yields CASSNAPYGYTF.

V and J are TRBV14 and TRBJ2-7, with 8 bases identical to TRBD1. The V segment lost 2 bases and the J segment 6 bases; nucleotides outside the gene matches: 6. CDR3 size: 14 residues. CDR1 SGHDN and CDR2 FVKESK come from the germline V gene. The CDR3 region has the DNA TGTGCCAGCAGCCAACTTTTGGACAGGGCCGAGCAGTACTTC. It codes for CASSQLLDRAEQYF.

The V call is TRBV10-2, the J call TRBJ2-7, with no clear D. Deletions cut 4 bases from V and 7 bases from J, with 11 bases between. The CDR3 spans 12 residues. Germline loops: CDR1 WSHSY, CDR2 SAAADI. CDR3 amino acids: CASSAGEREQYF. In DNA, the CDR3 is TGCGCCAGCAGTGCAGGCGAACGGGAGCAGTACTTC.

Concerning this clone itself: Other nucleotide sequences from this sample produce the same CDR3. The chain recombines TRBV5-6 with TRBJ1-5; D uncertain. Germline assignment: CDR1 SGHDT and CDR2 YYEEEE. CDR3 length equals 15 residues. V lost 0 bases, J lost 2 bases, and 9 bases lay in between. CDR3 in DNA: TGTGCCAGCAGCTTGGGGGGTCTAGGCAATCAGCCCCAGCATTTT. It encodes CASSLGGLGNQPQHF. Combining the CDR3 with reference TRBV5-6 and TRBJ1-5 gives the whole variable domain DAGVTQSPTHLIKTRGQQVTLRCSPKSGHDTVSWYQQALGQGPQFIFQYYEEEERQRGNFPDRFSGHQFPNYSSELNVNALLLGDSALYLCASSLGGLGNQPQHFGDGTRLSIL.

As regards this clone: In the same sample, other DNA sequences code for this CDR3. CDR3 coding DNA: TGTGCCAGCAGCTTCACAGGGAACTATGGCTACACCTTC. Translating gives CASSFTGNYGYTF. This chain connects TRBV5-4 to TRBJ1-2; D may be TRBD1 (6 bases). Germline V gives CDR1 SGHNT, CDR2 YYREEE (reference sequence). The CDR3 runs 13 residues. Trimming removed 2 bases from V and 2 bases from J, with 7 bases in between.